The 27 T cell receptor beta chains reported below all come from one sample, sequenced in a study of T cell changes during pregnancy in multiple sclerosis. Only in-frame clones appear in the TCRdb table, and some are missing; sequencing was by immunoSEQ multiplex PCR. The sample records some 38,000 clones, about 90% being singletons. Specimen: CD4+ T cells from peripheral blood mononuclear cells, collected in the second trimester of pregnancy. Source of these receptors: a female donor in good health, enrolled as a control in a pregnancy study.

This chain connects TRBV5-6 to TRBJ2-1, with 7 nucleotides matching TRBD2. The CDR3 is made up of 16 amino acids. Germline loops: CDR1 SGHDT, CDR2 YYEEEE. V was clipped by 4 bases and J by 4 bases; unmatched bases: 11. This CDR3 is CASSLLGGGDYNEQFF. The CDR3, as DNA: TGTGCCAGCAGCCTACTTGGGGGGGGAGATTACAATGAGCAGTTCTTC.

This clone was detected once. The rearrangement links TRBV28 to TRBJ2-7; D remains unclear. The CDR3 is 11 residues long. Germline CDR1 is MDHEN and CDR2 is SYDVKM. V dropped 3 bases and J dropped 6 bases, with 6 bases sitting between them. CDR3 sequence (DNA): TGTGCCAGCAGTTTTCTTTCCGAGCAGTACTTC. This translates into CASSFLSEQYF.

The rearrangement links TRBV18 to TRBJ2-7; TRBD2 matches at 13 bases. Germline CDR1 is KGHSH and CDR2 is LQKENI. The ends lost 2 bases at V and 3 bases at J; junction bases unmatched: 7. The CDR3 length is 17 residues. The CDR3 DNA reads TGTGCCAGCTCACCAGGACTAGCGGGGGAGGTTTTCTACGAGCAGTACTTC. Its protein product is CASSPGLAGEVFYEQYF.

The genes are TRBV13 and TRBJ2-3; possible D gene TRBD1, 6 bases. The V end lost 0 bases, the J end lost 5 bases, and 9 bases lay between the germline ends. The CDR3 contains 14 residues. The germline CDR1 and CDR2 sequences are PRHDT and FYEKMQ (reference sequence). Here the CDR3 reads CASSLGRTEDTQYF. CDR3 DNA: TGTGCCAGCAGCTTAGGCAGGACAGAAGATACGCAGTATTTT.

V usage is TRBV7-9 and J usage is TRBJ2-5, with a tentative D call TRBD2 (6 bases). Germline loops: CDR1 SEHNR, CDR2 FQNEAQ (reference sequence). V lost 3 bases and J lost 4, with 15 bases in between. The CDR3 spans 15 residues. In nucleotides, the CDR3 is TGTGCCAGCAGCTTTAGTAGCGACGGGGGAGAGACCCAGTACTTC. Its protein product is CASSFSSDGGETQYF.

The chain carries TRBV11-1 and TRBJ1-6, with a possible D match to TRBD1 (6 bases). This CDR3 has 15 residues. Germline V gene sequence: CDR1 SGHAT, CDR2 FQDESV (reference sequence). Trimming left V 2 bases short and J 10 bases short, with 15 bases between. CDR3 bases: TGTGCCAGCAGCTTATCGACAGGATTTCGATCACCCCTCCACTTT. The encoded protein is CASSLSTGFRSPLHF.

Points on this clone: The same CDR3 can be traced to other DNA sequences in this sample. V gene TRBV5-1 combines with J gene TRBJ1-4; D not resolved. The CDR3 totals 13 residues. The V gene lost 2 bases and the J gene lost 4 bases, with 6 bases spanning the gap. In germline, CDR1 is SGHRS, CDR2 YFSETQ. The CDR3 protein is CASSLSFNEKLFF. For the CDR3, the DNA is TGCGCCAGCAGCTTATCCTTTAATGAAAAACTGTTTTTT.

This clone was detected only once. The chain carries TRBV18 and TRBJ1-2, with 7 nucleotides matching TRBD1. CDR1 is KGHSH and CDR2 is LQKENI in the germline V gene. This CDR3 has 13 amino acids. The trim removed 4 bases at V and 5 bases at J, leaving 4 bases unmatched. The CDR3 nucleotides read TGTGCCAGCTCACTGGGACAGTCTTATGGCTACACCTTC. Protein sequence: CASSLGQSYGYTF.

The chain uses TRBV6-5 and TRBJ1-3; TRBD1 might be the D (5 bases). The V end lost 9 bases, the J end lost 6 bases, and 15 bases lay between the germline ends. Per germline, CDR1 MNHEY and CDR2 SVGAGI. The CDR3 is 13 residues long. The CDR3 sequence: CASSGSGTNTIYF. The DNA of the CDR3 is TGTGCCAGTAGCGGCTCGGGGACAAACACCATATATTTT.

This chain uses TRBV6-5 with TRBJ2-5; D is possibly TRBD1 (6 bases). V was clipped by 8 bases and J by 5 bases, with 21 bases between them. Germline loops: CDR1 MNHEY, CDR2 SVGAGI. The CDR3 spans 15 residues. The chain's CDR3 is CASSINWGPGETQYF. CDR3 bases: TGTGCCAGCTCTATAAATTGGGGGCCTGGGGAGACCCAGTACTTC.

The chain recombines TRBV12-5 with TRBJ2-7; TRBD2 might be the D (5 bases). The ends were cut back, 3 bases at V and 5 bases at J, with 11 bases in the middle. Germline V gene sequence: CDR1 LGHNT, CDR2 FRNRAP. The CDR3 has 13 residues. In DNA, the CDR3 is TGTGCTAGTGGTTTATCTAGCTTCGACGAGCAGTACTTC. This codes for CASGLSSFDEQYF.

The chain employs TRBV2 and TRBJ2-3; no definite D call. CDR1 and CDR2 (germline): SNHLY, FYNNEI. The CDR3 sequence is 11 residues long. With 4 bases removed from V and 4 bases from J, the gap between germline ends came to 3 bases. CDR3 sequence: CASSGADTQYF. CDR3 nucleotide sequence: TGTGCCAGCAGTGGAGCAGATACGCAGTATTTT.

The chain is built from TRBV7-2 and TRBJ1-4, with TRBD1 matching over 8 bases. Germline V gene sequence: CDR1 SGHTA, CDR2 FQGNSA. The ends lost 5 bases at V and 10 bases at J; junction bases unmatched: 12. The CDR3 loop spans 15 amino acids. The CDR3 protein is CASSPQAGQVRKLFF. The CDR3 DNA follows: TGTGCCAGCAGCCCTCAAGCGGGACAGGTCAGAAAACTGTTTTTT.

V and J are TRBV9 and TRBJ2-5; no firm D call. The length of the CDR3 is 15 residues. CDR1 SGDLS and CDR2 YYNGEE come from the germline V gene. V was clipped by 0 bases and J by 5 bases, with 14 bases between them. The CDR3 here is CASSVGNSQWETQYF. As DNA, the CDR3 is TGTGCCAGCAGCGTAGGCAACAGCCAATGGGAGACCCAGTACTTC. The variable domain in full, with the rest retrieved from reference TRBV9 and TRBJ2-5, is DSGVTQTPKHLITATGQRVTLRCSPRSGDLSVYWYQQSLDQGLQFLIQYYNGEERAKGNILERFSAQQFPDLHSELNLSSLELGDSALYFCASSVGNSQWETQYFGPGTRLLVL.

The rearrangement joins TRBV4-3 to TRBJ1-4; 9 bases align to TRBD1. Germline V gene lookup returns CDR1 LGHNA and CDR2 YSLEER. The length of the CDR3 is 16 residues. V lost 0 bases, J lost 14 bases, and 13 bases stayed unmatched. The CDR3 DNA reads as TGCGCCAGCAGCCAAGATACCTTGAGGACAGGGGCTGGTCTGTTTTTT. Translated, it gives CASSQDTLRTGAGLFF.

This chain links TRBV7-2 with TRBJ1-4; D uncertain. The ends were cut back, 1 base at V and 5 bases at J, with 5 bases in the middle. The CDR3 consists of 13 residues. CDR1 is SGHTA and CDR2 is FQGNSA in the germline V gene. CDR3 loop: CASSLERNEKLFF. In nucleotides, the CDR3 is TGTGCCAGCAGCTTAGAACGGAATGAAAAACTGTTTTTT. The full variable domain, its missing parts supplied by reference TRBV7-2 and TRBJ1-4, is GAGVSQSPSNKVTEKGKDVELRCDPISGHTALYWYRQSLGQGLEFLIYFQGNSAPDKSGLPSDRFSAERTGGSVSTLTIQRTQQEDSAVYLCASSLERNEKLFFGSGTQLSVL.

V and J are TRBV19 and TRBJ1-3; D remains unclear. From germline, CDR1 is LNHDA and CDR2 SQIVND (reference sequence). V shed 6 bases and J shed 0 bases, with 9 bases lying between them. The CDR3 is 14 amino acids. As DNA, the CDR3 is TGTGCCAGTAGAACAGCAGGCTCTGGAAACACCATATATTTT. Amino acids: CASRTAGSGNTIYF.

This clone came up once. V gene TRBV2 combines with J gene TRBJ1-6, with D perhaps TRBD1 (6 bases). This CDR3 region has 14 residues. Per the germline V gene, CDR1 is SNHLY and CDR2 is FYNNEI. Trimming took off 5 bases at V and 7 bases at J, with 12 bases between the two ends. The CDR3 coding sequence is TGTGCCAGCAGTTATACAGGGCGAAATTCACCCCTCCACTTT. It is translated as CASSYTGRNSPLHF.

This clone showed up just once. The chain carries TRBV5-1 and TRBJ1-5, with TRBD1 matching over 8 bases. CDR3 length: 15 amino acids. Trimming took 4 bases from V and 3 from J; bases not matched to a gene: 6. Germline V lookup: CDR1 SGHRS, CDR2 YFSETQ. CDR3 in amino acids: CASSPRTGYNQPQHF. CDR3 nucleotides: TGCGCCAGCAGCCCCCGGACAGGGTACAATCAGCCCCAGCATTTT.

This clone was seen more than once but under ten times. The chain combines TRBV7-8 with TRBJ2-3; TRBD2 matches 13 bases. Germline assignment: CDR1 SGHVS and CDR2 FQNEAQ. V dropped 6 bases and J dropped 6; count of bases not matched to a gene: 6. This CDR3 is built from 15 residues. In DNA, the CDR3 is TGTGCCAGCAGTAGACTAGCGGGGGGTCAGGATACGCAGTATTTT. It yields the protein CASSRLAGGQDTQYF. Drawing the rest from reference TRBV7-8 and TRBJ2-3, the complete variable domain is GAGVSQSPRYKVAKRGQDVALRCDPISGHVSLFWYQQALGQGPEFLTYFQNEAQLDKSGLPSDRFFAERPEGSVSTLKIQRTQQEDSAVYLCASSRLAGGQDTQYFGPGTRLTVL.

The V and J genes are TRBV7-8 and TRBJ1-3; 7 nucleotides align to TRBD1. CDR1 is SGHVS and CDR2 is FQNEAQ in the germline V gene. V shed 5 bases, J shed 0 bases, and the junction held 7 bases outside the gene matches. This CDR3 spans 16 amino acids. The CDR3 DNA is TGTGCCAGCAGCCCCGGGACAGTTCCCTCTGGAAACACCATATATTTT. Translating gives CASSPGTVPSGNTIYF.

The gene calls are TRBV7-2 and TRBJ1-6, with 10 positions matching TRBD1. The CDR3 contains 15 residues. V shed 0 bases, J shed 10 bases, and the junction held 3 bases outside the gene matches. Germline lookup yields CDR1 SGHTA and CDR2 FQGNSA. The CDR3 sequence: CASSLATGGQSPLHF. The CDR3, as DNA: TGTGCCAGCAGCTTAGCGACAGGGGGCCAGTCACCCCTCCACTTT. Full variable domain (outside the CDR3, taken from reference TRBV7-2 and TRBJ1-6): GAGVSQSPSNKVTEKGKDVELRCDPISGHTALYWYRQSLGQGLEFLIYFQGNSAPDKSGLPSDRFSAERTGGSVSTLTIQRTQQEDSAVYLCASSLATGGQSPLHFGNGTRLTVT.

The chain carries TRBV2 and TRBJ1-1; D gene unclear. Deletions cut 6 bases from V and 2 bases from J, with 13 bases between. The V gene's germline CDR1 is SNHLY and CDR2 FYNNEI. The length of the CDR3 is 14 residues. CDR3 sequence: CASSSKRENTEAFF. The CDR3 coding sequence is TGTGCCAGCAGCTCCAAGAGGGAAAACACTGAAGCTTTCTTT.

The V gene is TRBV28, the J gene TRBJ2-1; D is unclear. V dropped 4 bases and J dropped 8 bases, with 6 bases sitting between them. CDR1 is MDHEN, CDR2 SYDVKM, per germline. CDR3 length: 11 amino acids. As DNA, the CDR3 is TGTGCCAGCAGTTCCCATTATGAGCAGTTCTTC. Its translation is CASSSHYEQFF.

The V gene is TRBV10-3, the J gene TRBJ2-7; a possible D gene is TRBD1 (5 bases). The CDR3 is made up of 14 amino acids. CDR1 ENHRY and CDR2 SYGVKD come from the germline V gene. V was cut by 2 bases and J by 1 base, with 9 bases left in between. CDR3 amino acids: CAISENRGSYEQYF. Here the CDR3 DNA reads TGTGCCATCAGTGAGAATAGGGGATCCTACGAGCAGTACTTC.

This chain connects TRBV4-1 to TRBJ2-4, with a tentative D call TRBD1 (5 bases). Germline-derived CDR1 and CDR2 are MGHRA and YSYEKL. V gave up 2 bases and J gave up 0 bases, with 14 bases separating them. CDR3 length: 17 residues. The CDR3 sequence is CASSQPTSTVAKNIQYF. The CDR3 coding sequence is TGCGCCAGCAGCCAACCTACATCGACAGTAGCCAAAAACATTCAGTACTTC.

The J gene is TRBJ2-2, the V gene TRBV5-1, with a possible D match to TRBD1 (5 bases). In germline, CDR1 is SGHRS, CDR2 YFSETQ. The CDR3 is made up of 13 amino acids. Between the trimmed V and J ends, which lost 5 bases and 4 bases, there was a span of 9 bases. The DNA of the CDR3 is TGCGCCAGCAGGGGGCGCGTCACCGGGGAGCTGTTTTTT. Amino acids: CASRGRVTGELFF.